These 14 T cell receptor beta chains share one sample of origin, sequenced in a study of control samples from healthy donors and cancer patients. Generated by immunoSEQ multiplex PCR, the TCRdb table keeps only in-frame clones and is missing some. The top ten clones hold under 2.5% of a sample with over 100,000 clones, roughly 94% of them seen once. Sequences were obtained from blood. These receptors were obtained from a woman between 18 and 30 years old in good health.

The chain employs TRBV5-1 and TRBJ1-1; D remains ambiguous. Germline CDR1 and CDR2: SGHRS and YFSETQ. The CDR3 contains 17 residues. V was trimmed by 4 bases and J by 6 bases, leaving 25 bases between them. The CDR3 loop reads CASSPSSSMPLRPEAFF. In DNA, the CDR3 is TGCGCCAGCAGCCCCTCATCAAGCATGCCACTAAGACCTGAAGCTTTCTTT.

The genes are TRBV13 and TRBJ1-2; 10 bases agree with TRBD1. This CDR3 region has 17 residues. Germline CDR1 PRHDT, CDR2 FYEKMQ (reference sequence). The trim removed 5 bases at V and 3 bases at J, leaving 12 bases unmatched. The CDR3 DNA is TGTGCCAGCAGCCTTACCGGGGACAGGGGTCGCCACTATGGCTACACCTTC. This sequence encodes CASSLTGDRGRHYGYTF.

V is TRBV18 and J is TRBJ2-2; 9 nucleotides match TRBD2. Germline V gives CDR1 KGHSH, CDR2 LQKENI. The ends lost 0 bases at V and 3 bases at J; junction bases unmatched: 5. The CDR3 totals 17 residues. CDR3 loop: CASSPPGLATYTGELFF. The DNA for the CDR3 is TGTGCCAGCTCACCACCTGGACTAGCGACTTACACCGGGGAGCTGTTTTTT.

This rearrangement joins TRBV7-9 to TRBJ1-1; the D is unclear. Germline loops: CDR1 SEHNR, CDR2 FQNEAQ (reference sequence). V was pared by 4 bases and J by 6 bases, with 6 bases between. The CDR3 consists of 11 residues. The CDR3 DNA follows: TGTGCCAGCAGCTCCTTTTCTGAAGCTTTCTTT. Amino acid sequence: CASSSFSEAFF.

The V gene is TRBV9, the J gene TRBJ1-5, with D perhaps matching TRBD1 (5 bases). This CDR3 has 15 amino acids. Trimming removed 2 bases from V and 9 bases from J, with 18 bases in between. The germline CDR1 and CDR2 sequences are SGDLS and YYNGEE. The CDR3, as DNA: TGTGCCAGCAGCGTGGGGCCGGCAGGCTCTTGGCCCCAGCATTTT. Its translation is CASSVGPAGSWPQHF.

The chain employs TRBV30 and TRBJ2-5; 10 nucleotides align to TRBD2. After removal of 0 bases from V and 1 base from J, the junction contained 2 bases not matched to a gene. This CDR3 region has 15 residues. Germline CDR1 and CDR2: GTSNPN and SVGIG (reference sequence). CDR3 sequence reads: CAWSVRTSGQETQYF. CDR3 bases: TGTGCCTGGAGTGTACGGACTAGCGGCCAAGAGACCCAGTACTTC.

This chain connects TRBV2 to TRBJ1-1; D is perhaps TRBD1 (6 bases). The germline V and J ends were trimmed by 2 bases and 1 base, with 11 bases remaining between them. The germline V gene has CDR1 SNHLY and CDR2 FYNNEI. This CDR3 region has 15 residues. The CDR3, as DNA: TGTGCCAGCAGTGAACGGACAGTCGCGAACACTGAAGCTTTCTTT. Protein: CASSERTVANTEAFF.

The rearrangement links TRBV15 to TRBJ2-1, with 7 bases lining up with TRBD1. Trimming cost V 3 bases and J 7 bases; bases outside gene matches: 12. Germline V lookup: CDR1 LNHNV, CDR2 YYDKDF (reference sequence). The CDR3 has 16 amino acids. Written as DNA, the CDR3 is TGTGCCACCAGCAGGGATGACAGGGTCCTAGGAAATGAGCAGTTCTTC. Amino acids: CATSRDDRVLGNEQFF.

The chain uses TRBV30 and TRBJ2-1; D may be TRBD1 (6 bases). CDR3 length: 14 residues. Trimming left V 3 bases short and J 0 bases short, with 9 bases between. Germline V gene lookup returns CDR1 GTSNPN and CDR2 SVGIG (reference sequence). The CDR3 loop reads CAWRTGISYNEQFF. The CDR3 region has the DNA TGTGCCTGGAGGACAGGTATCTCCTACAATGAGCAGTTCTTC.

This clone counts as large (0.1 to 1%). CDR3 region: CASSQWGPGQPQHF. For the CDR3, the DNA is TGTGCCAGCAGCCAATGGGGCCCAGGGCAGCCCCAGCATTTT. The chain combines TRBV3-1 (or the pseudogene TRBV3-2) with TRBJ1-5, with D perhaps TRBD1 (5 bases). V shed 2 bases and J shed 7 bases, with 12 bases lying between them. The germline V gene encodes CDR1 LGHDT and CDR2 YNNKEL (reference sequence). CDR3 length: 14 amino acids.

The genes are TRBV7-9 and TRBJ2-1; the match to TRBD2 covers 7 bases. The CDR3 runs to 17 residues. J lost 9 bases, V lost 0 bases, and 14 bases had no gene match. Per the germline V gene, CDR1 is SEHNR and CDR2 is FQNEAQ (reference sequence). CDR3 DNA: TGTGCCAGCAGCTTAGCGCGTTTGAAGCGGGAAAAAAGTGAGCAGTTCTTC. As protein: CASSLARLKREKSEQFF.

The rearrangement uses TRBV23-1 and TRBJ1-5; TRBD1 matches 11 bases. TRBV23-1 is designated an ORF whose function remains uncertain. This CDR3 is built from 17 residues. Trimming took 6 bases from V and 1 from J; bases not matched to a gene: 8. The CDR3 nucleotides read TGCGCCAGCAGGCGAAGGGACAGGGGGGAGAGCAATCAGCCCCAGCATTTT. Protein product: CASRRRDRGESNQPQHF.

The genes are TRBV5-1 and TRBJ2-2; TRBD2 agrees at 8 bases. Germline CDR1 is SGHRS and CDR2 is YFSETQ. With 1 base clipped from V and 5 bases from J, the junction kept 7 bases outside the gene matches. The CDR3 length is 16 residues. CDR3: CASSLSGTRGTGELFF. The CDR3, as DNA: TGCGCCAGCAGCTTGTCAGGGACTAGGGGGACCGGGGAGCTGTTTTTT.

The V and J genes are TRBV10-1 and TRBJ2-2, with 7 bases that match TRBD2. CDR1 and CDR2 from the germline V gene are WNHNN and SYGVQD (reference sequence). The CDR3 extends over 12 amino acids. The V and J ends lost 7 bases and 14 bases, in that order; junction bases with no gene match: 10. The chain's CDR3 is CASTPRGDGLFF. CDR3 DNA sequence: TGCGCCAGCACCCCCCGGGGGGATGGTCTGTTTTTT.